This entry lists 27 T cell receptor beta chains sequenced from one sample in a study of response to subunit inactivated influenza vaccine. TCRdb analysed the RT-PCR reads with MiXCR anew, one entry per CDR3 protein. The data hold 170,000 or so distinct CDR3 sequences, with 9.5% to 12% observed a single time. The sample consisted of CD8+ T cells sorted from PBMCs, taken approximately 25 months after vaccination. These receptors were obtained from a man between 50 and 69 years old who received an inactivated influenza vaccine.

The J gene is TRBJ2-1, the V gene TRBV20-1; 10 bases are a match to TRBD2. Germline loops: CDR1 DFQATT, CDR2 SNEGSKA (reference sequence). J was trimmed by 4 bases and V by 6 bases; bases with no gene match: 6. The CDR3 extends over 14 amino acids. The CDR3 reads CSAPGLANYNEQFF. The DNA of the CDR3 is TGCAGTGCGCCGGGACTAGCGAATTACAATGAGCAGTTCTTC.

This chain joins TRBV2 and TRBJ2-1, with 7 bases aligning to TRBD2. The CDR3 is 15 residues long. Per the germline V gene, CDR1 is SNHLY and CDR2 is FYNNEI. The V gene end was trimmed by 6 bases and the J gene end by 4 bases; junction bases not matched to a gene: 9. The CDR3 DNA sequence: TGTGCCAGCAGCTTTAGCGGGTCTCCGTACAATGAGCAGTTCTTC. Its translation is CASSFSGSPYNEQFF.

This clonotype was seen only a few times. The chain links TRBV3-1 to TRBJ2-7; D possibly uses TRBD1 or TRBD2 (5 bases each). The germline V gene encodes CDR1 LGHDT and CDR2 YNNKEL (reference sequence). CDR3 length: 14 residues. The V gene lost 1 base and the J gene lost 7 bases, with 14 bases spanning the gap. The CDR3 here is CASSQAGLGREQYF. Written as DNA, the CDR3 is TGTGCCAGCAGCCAAGCTGGACTGGGGCGGGAGCAGTACTTC.

This clonotype has a count of ten or more. The chain uses TRBV5-6 and TRBJ1-1, with D unresolved. Germline loops: CDR1 SGHDT, CDR2 YYEEEE. The ends were cut back, 2 bases at V and 8 bases at J, with 7 bases in the middle. The CDR3 covers 11 residues. CDR3 bases: TGTGCCAGCAGCTTCTTGGGGGAAGCTTTCTTT. Its translation is CASSFLGEAFF. The full variable domain, rest sourced from reference TRBV5-6 and TRBJ1-1, is DAGVTQSPTHLIKTRGQQVTLRCSPKSGHDTVSWYQQALGQGPQFIFQYYEEEERQRGNFPDRFSGHQFPNYSSELNVNALLLGDSALYLCASSFLGEAFFGQGTRLTVV.

This clonotype has more than one count but fewer than ten. V and J are TRBV7-9 and TRBJ2-1; D perhaps matches TRBD2 (7 bases). The CDR3 sequence is 13 residues long. Germline CDR1 reads SEHNR; CDR2 reads FQNEAQ (reference sequence). V was pared by 8 bases and J by 5 bases, with 13 bases between. The CDR3 loop reads CASRGAKDNEQFF. The CDR3 DNA follows: TGTGCCAGCCGGGGGGCGAAAGACAATGAGCAGTTCTTC.

This clonotype was counted a few times. The rearrangement joins TRBV9 to TRBJ2-7; tentatively, D is TRBD1 or TRBD2 (5 bases each). Trimming pared 0 bases from V and 0 bases from J, leaving 7 bases between. This CDR3 has 14 residues. Germline V CDR1 and CDR2: SGDLS, YYNGEE. The chain's CDR3 is CASSVGDGSYEQYF. DNA for the CDR3: TGTGCCAGCAGCGTAGGGGACGGCTCCTACGAGCAGTACTTC.

There are many counts of this clonotype. The chain carries TRBV12-3 or TRBV12-4 and TRBJ2-1; TRBD1 aligns across 9 bases. The CDR3 is made up of 15 amino acids. V lost 5 bases to trimming and J lost 4 bases; unmatched junction nucleotides: 6. CDR3 nucleotide sequence: TGTGCCAGCAGTCCGGGACAGGGTTATTACAATGAGCAGTTCTTC. Translated: CASSPGQGYYNEQFF.

A few counts support this clonotype. V gene TRBV29-1 combines with J gene TRBJ1-2; D is unresolved. Trimming left V 5 bases short and J 2 bases short, with 9 bases between. The CDR3 totals 12 residues. The germline V gene has CDR1 SQVTM and CDR2 ANQGSEA. The chain's CDR3 is CSVWTENYGYTF. The CDR3 DNA sequence: TGCAGCGTTTGGACCGAAAACTATGGCTACACCTTC.

This clonotype was seen a handful of times. The chain combines TRBV15 with TRBJ2-1; D assignment may be TRBD1 or TRBD2 (5 bases each). V was clipped by 1 base and J by 0 bases, with 10 bases between them. Looked up from germline, CDR1 is LNHNV and CDR2 is YYDKDF (reference sequence). The CDR3 is 16 amino acids. This CDR3 is CATSRGLGTSYNEQFF. The CDR3, as DNA: TGTGCCACCAGCAGAGGGCTAGGGACCTCCTACAATGAGCAGTTCTTC.

The chain recombines TRBV11-2 with TRBJ2-3, with 11 bases aligning to TRBD2. The V gene's germline CDR1 is SGHAT and CDR2 FQNNGV. The ends lost 5 bases at V and 4 bases at J; junction bases unmatched: 5. The CDR3 is 15 residues long. In nucleotides, the CDR3 is TGTGCCAGCAGCAGTACTAGCGGGAGCGCAGATACGCAGTATTTT. Encoded protein: CASSSTSGSADTQYF.

As to this clonotype: A much more abundant neighbour one base away suggests this may be a read error. The gene calls are TRBV12-3 or TRBV12-4 and TRBJ2-1; 10 bases match TRBD2. The V segment lost 6 bases and the J segment 7 bases; nucleotides outside the gene matches: 9. The CDR3 consists of 15 residues. The DNA of the CDR3 is TGTGCCAGCAGGGGGATTAGCGGGGGGTCAAATGAGCAGTTCTTC. Protein: CASRGISGGSNEQFF.

The CDR3 sequence is CASSSGPDDTQYF. The CDR3 region has the DNA TGTGCCAGCAGTAGTGGGCCTGACGATACGCAGTATTTT. This chain uses TRBV12-3 or TRBV12-4 with TRBJ2-3; D is unresolved. V was pared by 5 bases and J by 6 bases, with 12 bases between. This CDR3 is built from 13 residues.

Remarks on this clonotype: Mismatch with germline at one junction end may stem from a read error. The V and J genes are TRBV7-9 and TRBJ2-5; the D gene is possibly TRBD2 (6 bases). The CDR3 runs to 17 residues. Germline lookup yields CDR1 SEHNR and CDR2 FQNEAQ (reference sequence). CDR3 in DNA: TGTGCCAGCAGTTCTAGGTGGGACGCTCTTTCTCGGGAGACCGAGTACTTC. It is translated as CASSSRWDALSRETEYF.

A few counts support this clonotype. The chain joins TRBV6-2 or TRBV6-3 to TRBJ1-1; TRBD1 matches at 7 bases. CDR1 is MNHEY and CDR2 is SVGEGT in the germline V gene. J lost 6 bases, V lost 5 bases, and 6 bases had no gene match. CDR3 length: 13 residues. CDR3: CASSPPDRSEAFF. In DNA, the CDR3 is TGTGCCAGCAGTCCCCCGGACAGGTCTGAAGCTTTCTTT.

This clonotype was seen a few times. The V call is TRBV6-1, the J call TRBJ2-2; 8 bases are shared with TRBD1. With 5 bases clipped from V and 10 bases from J, the junction kept 9 bases outside the gene matches. Germline V gene lookup returns CDR1 MNHNS and CDR2 SASEGT. There are 14 residues in the CDR3. CDR3 nucleotide sequence: TGTGCCAGCAGTCCTGGGACAGGCAAAGTGGAGCTGTTTTTT. It yields the protein CASSPGTGKVELFF.

The J gene is TRBJ2-7, the V gene TRBV9, with 9 bases fitting TRBD1. V dropped 3 bases and J dropped 2; count of bases not matched to a gene: 3. Per the germline V gene, CDR1 is SGDLS and CDR2 is YYNGEE. This CDR3 is 14 amino acids long. The CDR3 nucleotides are TGTGCCAGCAGCGGGCGACAGGGGGCCTACGAGCAGTACTTC. As protein: CASSGRQGAYEQYF.

The chain couples TRBV2 to TRBJ2-5, with 10 bases fitting TRBD2. This CDR3 contains 18 residues. Germline V gene data show CDR1 as SNHLY and CDR2 as FYNNEI. J lost 4 bases, V lost 4 bases, and 15 bases had no gene match. In DNA, the CDR3 is TGTGCCAGCAGTGGATCACCCCCACTAGCGGGGAGGGGAGAGACCCAGTACTTC. Protein: CASSGSPPLAGRGETQYF.

The rearrangement joins TRBV20-1 to TRBJ2-7; D is unresolved. V gave up 6 bases and J gave up 3 bases, with 12 bases separating them. The CDR3 length is 12 residues. Germline CDR1 is DFQATT and CDR2 is SNEGSKA (reference sequence). This CDR3 reads CSAFIGIYEQYF. The CDR3 region has the DNA TGCAGTGCCTTCATAGGGATCTACGAGCAGTACTTC.

This clonotype was picked up many times. The chain employs TRBV9 and TRBJ2-1; possibly TRBD1 for D (7 bases). The CDR3 totals 15 residues. V lost 0 bases and J lost 5, with 12 bases in between. CDR1 and CDR2 (germline): SGDLS, YYNGEE. CDR3 in DNA: TGTGCCAGCAGCGTAGGGTCAGGGGGGAACAATGAGCAGTTCTTC. Its translation is CASSVGSGGNNEQFF.

The rearrangement uses TRBV28 and TRBJ2-3; 9 bases are a match to TRBD2. Unmatched junction bases numbered 6, after V lost 1 base and J lost 4 bases. The CDR3 totals 16 residues. CDR1 and CDR2 (germline): MDHEN, SYDVKM. The CDR3 nucleotides are TGTGCCAGCAGTTTATTGATAGCGGGGGTTTCAGATACGCAGTATTTT. It is translated as CASSLLIAGVSDTQYF. The full variable domain, its missing parts supplied by reference TRBV28 and TRBJ2-3, is DVKVTQSSRYLVKRTGEKVFLECVQDMDHENMFWYRQDPGLGLRLIYFSYDVKMKEKGDIPEGYSVSREKKERFSLILESASTNQTSMYLCASSLLIAGVSDTQYFGPGTRLTVL.

In this sample, this clonotype turned up a few times. The rearrangement links TRBV12-3 or TRBV12-4 to TRBJ2-7; D possibly uses TRBD1 or TRBD2 (7 bases each). This CDR3 has 18 residues. With 3 bases removed from V and 1 base from J, the gap between germline ends came to 22 bases. In nucleotides, the CDR3 is TGTGCCAGCAGTTTTGTGGTAGGGAGGGGGCCTTCTTCCTACGAGCAGTACTTC. Translated: CASSFVVGRGPSSYEQYF.

This clonotype has just a few counts. V usage is TRBV2 and J usage is TRBJ2-7; 9 bases line up with TRBD1. CDR1 and CDR2 from the germline V gene are SNHLY and FYNNEI. CDR3 size: 15 residues. V trimming: 4 bases; J trimming: 2 bases; junction bases outside the gene matches: 6. CDR3 DNA: TGTGCCAGCAGTGGGGACAGGGAGAAACCCTACGAGCAGTACTTC. Its translation: CASSGDREKPYEQYF.

This clonotype appeared a few times. The chain joins TRBV6-5 to TRBJ1-2, with D hard to call. Germline loops: CDR1 MNHEY, CDR2 SVGAGI. CDR3 length equals 13 residues. V was shortened by 4 bases and J by 4 bases, with 10 bases between the two germline ends. The CDR3 sequence: CASSWHTSYGYTF. DNA for the CDR3: TGTGCCAGCAGTTGGCACACATCCTATGGCTACACCTTC.

This clonotype came up a few times. This chain links TRBV7-9 with TRBJ2-1, with D possibly TRBD2 on 6 matching bases. The CDR3 loop spans 13 amino acids. The V end was cut by 4 bases, the J end by 10 bases, with 14 bases between. Per the germline V gene, CDR1 is SEHNR and CDR2 is FQNEAQ (reference sequence). CDR3 nucleotides: TGTGCCAGCAGCTCCCCGGGGGTTCGGGAGCAGTTCTTC. Encoded protein: CASSSPGVREQFF.

The sample holds many counts of this clonotype. The chain links TRBV4-3 to TRBJ2-1, with 9 bases fitting TRBD2. The CDR3 has 17 residues. The junction had 7 bases not matched to a gene; V was cut back by 0 bases and J by 4 bases. The germline V gene has CDR1 LGHNA and CDR2 YSLEER. The CDR3 region is CASSQDITAGGYNEQFF. In DNA form, the CDR3 reads TGCGCCAGCAGCCAAGATATCACAGCGGGAGGTTACAATGAGCAGTTCTTC.

The V gene is TRBV20-1, the J gene TRBJ1-4; 10 nucleotides match TRBD1. The CDR3 contains 14 residues. CDR1 is DFQATT, CDR2 SNEGSKA, per germline (reference sequence). J lost 7 bases, V lost 6 bases, and 8 bases had no gene match. DNA of the CDR3: TGCAGTGCCAACGGACAGGGGGTCGTTGAAAAACTGTTTTTT. This translates into CSANGQGVVEKLFF.

CDR3 protein: CSAHARGLGNEQFF. The DNA of the CDR3 is TGCAGTGCTCATGCTCGAGGTCTGGGTAATGAGCAGTTCTTC. The chain couples TRBV20-1 to TRBJ2-1; no firm D call. In germline, CDR1 is DFQATT, CDR2 SNEGSKA (reference sequence). The V gene lost 5 bases and the J gene lost 7 bases, with 18 bases spanning the gap. CDR3 size: 14 residues.